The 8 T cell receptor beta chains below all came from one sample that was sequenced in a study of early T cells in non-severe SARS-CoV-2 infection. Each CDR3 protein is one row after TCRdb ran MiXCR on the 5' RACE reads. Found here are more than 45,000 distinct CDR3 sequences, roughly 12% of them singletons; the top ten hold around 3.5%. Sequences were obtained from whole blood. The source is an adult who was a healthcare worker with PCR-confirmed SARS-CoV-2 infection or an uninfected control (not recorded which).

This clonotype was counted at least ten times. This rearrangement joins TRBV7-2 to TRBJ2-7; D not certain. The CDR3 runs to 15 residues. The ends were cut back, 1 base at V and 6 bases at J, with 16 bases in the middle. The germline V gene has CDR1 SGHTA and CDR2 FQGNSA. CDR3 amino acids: CASSLESLVGSEQYF. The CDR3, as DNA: TGTGCCAGCAGCTTAGAGAGCCTAGTTGGCTCCGAGCAGTACTTC.

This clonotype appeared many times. The CDR3 spells CASRSLPEEEKLFF. CDR3 sequence (DNA): TGTGCCAGTAGATCCCTCCCTGAGGAAGAAAAACTGTTTTTT. The V and J genes are TRBV19 and TRBJ1-4; D remains ambiguous. CDR3 length: 14 residues. CDR1 is LNHDA, CDR2 SQIVND, per germline (reference sequence). Trimming took 6 bases from V and 8 from J, leaving 16 bases between them.

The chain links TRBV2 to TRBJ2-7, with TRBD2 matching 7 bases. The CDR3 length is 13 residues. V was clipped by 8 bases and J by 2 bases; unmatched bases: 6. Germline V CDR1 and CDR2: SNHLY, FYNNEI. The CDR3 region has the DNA TGTGCCAGCTGGGCTAGCGGTCCCTACGAGCAGTACTTC. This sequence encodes CASWASGPYEQYF.

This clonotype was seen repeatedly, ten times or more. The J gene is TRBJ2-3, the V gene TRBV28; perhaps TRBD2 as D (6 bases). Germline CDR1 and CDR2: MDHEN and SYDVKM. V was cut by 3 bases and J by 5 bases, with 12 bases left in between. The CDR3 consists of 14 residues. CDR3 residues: CASSFPGAVDTQYF. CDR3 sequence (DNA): TGTGCCAGCAGTTTTCCGGGAGCGGTAGATACGCAGTATTTT.

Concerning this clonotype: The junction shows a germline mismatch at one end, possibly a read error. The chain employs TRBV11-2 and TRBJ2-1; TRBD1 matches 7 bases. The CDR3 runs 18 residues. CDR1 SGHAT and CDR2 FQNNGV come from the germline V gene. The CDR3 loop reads CASSLQGPIPSSYNEQFF. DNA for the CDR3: TGTGCTAGCAGCTTACAGGGGCCAATTCCTAGCTCCTACAATGAGCAGTTCTTC. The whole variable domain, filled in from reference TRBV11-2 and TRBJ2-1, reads EAGVAQSPRYKIIEKRQSVAFWCNPISGHATLYWYQQILGQGPKLLIQFQNNGVVDDSQLPKDRFSAERLKGVDSTLKIQPAKLEDSAVYLCASSLQGPIPSSYNEQFFGPGTRLTVL.

The CDR3 sequence: CAISVRNSPLHF. The CDR3, as DNA: TGTGCCATCAGTGTAAGGAATTCACCCCTCCACTTT. This chain connects TRBV10-3 to TRBJ1-6, with no clear D. V lost 4 bases and J lost 7, with 5 bases in between. The CDR3 consists of 12 residues. From germline, CDR1 is ENHRY and CDR2 SYGVKD.

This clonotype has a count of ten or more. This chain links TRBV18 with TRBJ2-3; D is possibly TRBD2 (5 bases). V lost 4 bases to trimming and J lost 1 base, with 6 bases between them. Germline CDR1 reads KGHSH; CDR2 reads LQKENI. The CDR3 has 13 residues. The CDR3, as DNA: TGTGCCAGCTCACGTAGCGGCACAGATACGCAGTATTTT. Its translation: CASSRSGTDTQYF.

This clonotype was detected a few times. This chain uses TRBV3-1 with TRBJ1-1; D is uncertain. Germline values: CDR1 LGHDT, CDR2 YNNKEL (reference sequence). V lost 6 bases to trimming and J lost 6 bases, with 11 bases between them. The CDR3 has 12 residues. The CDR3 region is CASRERTAEAFF. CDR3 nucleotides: TGTGCCAGCAGGGAGCGAACGGCTGAAGCTTTCTTT.